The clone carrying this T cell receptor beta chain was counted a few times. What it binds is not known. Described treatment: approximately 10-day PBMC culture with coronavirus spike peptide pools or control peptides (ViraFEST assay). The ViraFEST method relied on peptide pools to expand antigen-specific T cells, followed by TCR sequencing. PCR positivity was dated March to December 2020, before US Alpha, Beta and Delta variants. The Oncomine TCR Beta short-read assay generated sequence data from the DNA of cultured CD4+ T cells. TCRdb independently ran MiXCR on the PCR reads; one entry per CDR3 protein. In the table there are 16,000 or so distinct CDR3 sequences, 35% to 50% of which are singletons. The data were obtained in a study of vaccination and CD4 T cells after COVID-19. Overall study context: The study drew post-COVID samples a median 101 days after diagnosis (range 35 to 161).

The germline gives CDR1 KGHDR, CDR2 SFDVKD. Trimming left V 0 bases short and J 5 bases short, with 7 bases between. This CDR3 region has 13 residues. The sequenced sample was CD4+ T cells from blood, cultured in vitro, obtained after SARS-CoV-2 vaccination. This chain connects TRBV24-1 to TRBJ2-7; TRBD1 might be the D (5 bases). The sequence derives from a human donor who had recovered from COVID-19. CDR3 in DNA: TGTGCCACCAGTGATTTGCAGGGTAACGAGCAGTACTTC. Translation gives CATSDLQGNEQYF.